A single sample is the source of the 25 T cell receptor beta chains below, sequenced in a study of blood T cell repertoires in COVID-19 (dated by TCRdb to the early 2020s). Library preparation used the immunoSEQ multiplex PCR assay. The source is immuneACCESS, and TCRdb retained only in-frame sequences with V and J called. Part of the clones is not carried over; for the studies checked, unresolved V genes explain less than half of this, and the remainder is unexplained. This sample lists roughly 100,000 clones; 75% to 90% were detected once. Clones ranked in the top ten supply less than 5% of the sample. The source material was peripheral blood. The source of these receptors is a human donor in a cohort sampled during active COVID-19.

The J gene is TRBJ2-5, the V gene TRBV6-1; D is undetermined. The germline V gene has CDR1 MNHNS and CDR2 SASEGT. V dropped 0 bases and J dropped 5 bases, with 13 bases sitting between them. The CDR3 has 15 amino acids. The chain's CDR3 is CASSEARALEETQYF. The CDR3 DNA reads TGTGCCAGCAGTGAAGCACGAGCTCTAGAGGAGACCCAGTACTTC.

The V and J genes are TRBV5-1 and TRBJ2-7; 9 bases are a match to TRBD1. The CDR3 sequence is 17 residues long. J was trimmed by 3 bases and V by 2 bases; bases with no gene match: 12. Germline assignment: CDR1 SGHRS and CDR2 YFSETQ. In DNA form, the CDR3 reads TGCGCCAGCAGCTTAGACCTCCCGGGACAGGGAGGCTACGAGCAGTACTTC. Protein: CASSLDLPGQGGYEQYF. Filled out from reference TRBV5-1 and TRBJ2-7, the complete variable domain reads KAGVTQTPRYLIKTRGQQVTLSCSPISGHRSVSWYQQTPGQGLQFLFEYFSETQRNKGNFPGRFSGRQFSNSRSEMNVSTLELGDSALYLCASSLDLPGQGGYEQYFGPGTRLTVT.

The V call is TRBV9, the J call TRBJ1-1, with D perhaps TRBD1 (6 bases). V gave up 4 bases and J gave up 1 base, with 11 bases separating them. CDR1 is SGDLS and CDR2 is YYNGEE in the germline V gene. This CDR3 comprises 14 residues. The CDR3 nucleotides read TGTGCCAGCAGCAAGGACAGCCGGAACACTGAAGCTTTCTTT. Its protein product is CASSKDSRNTEAFF.

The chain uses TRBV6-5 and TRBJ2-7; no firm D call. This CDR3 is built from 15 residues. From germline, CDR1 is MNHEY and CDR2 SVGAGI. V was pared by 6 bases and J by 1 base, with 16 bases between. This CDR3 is CASRVAGFGSYEQYF. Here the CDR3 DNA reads TGTGCCAGCAGAGTAGCCGGGTTTGGATCCTACGAGCAGTACTTC.

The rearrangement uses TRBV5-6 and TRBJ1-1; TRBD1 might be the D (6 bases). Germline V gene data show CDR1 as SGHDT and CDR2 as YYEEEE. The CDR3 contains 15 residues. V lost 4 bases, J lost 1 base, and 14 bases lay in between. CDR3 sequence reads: CASSLLVTGNTEAFF. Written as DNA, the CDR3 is TGTGCCAGCAGCCTCCTGGTGACAGGGAACACTGAAGCTTTCTTT.

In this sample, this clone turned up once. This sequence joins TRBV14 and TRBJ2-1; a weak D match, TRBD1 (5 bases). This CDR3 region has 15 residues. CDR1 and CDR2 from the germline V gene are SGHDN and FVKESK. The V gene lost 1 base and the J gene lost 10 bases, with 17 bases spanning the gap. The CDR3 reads CASSQVGQAVWEQFF. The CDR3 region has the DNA TGTGCCAGCAGCCAAGTGGGGCAAGCTGTTTGGGAGCAGTTCTTC.

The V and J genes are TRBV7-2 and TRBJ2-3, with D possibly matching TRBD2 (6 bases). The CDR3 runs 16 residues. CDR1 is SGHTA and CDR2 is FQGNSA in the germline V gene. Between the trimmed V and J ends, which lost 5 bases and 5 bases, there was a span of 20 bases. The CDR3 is CASSPIGGASIDTQYF. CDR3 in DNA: TGTGCCAGCAGCCCGATTGGCGGGGCATCAATAGATACGCAGTATTTT.

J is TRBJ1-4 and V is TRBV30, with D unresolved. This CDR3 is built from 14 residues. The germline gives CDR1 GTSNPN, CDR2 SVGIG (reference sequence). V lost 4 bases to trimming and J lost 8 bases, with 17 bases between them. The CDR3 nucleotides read TGTGCCTGGAATTCATTCCGGGTGAGCGAAAAACTGTTTTTT. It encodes CAWNSFRVSEKLFF.

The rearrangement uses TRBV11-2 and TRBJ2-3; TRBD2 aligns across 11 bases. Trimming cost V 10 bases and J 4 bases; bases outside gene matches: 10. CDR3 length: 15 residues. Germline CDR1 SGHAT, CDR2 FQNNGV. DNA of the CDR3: TGTGCCACCCTAGCGGTAGCGGGGGGGCCAGATACGCAGTATTTT. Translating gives CATLAVAGGPDTQYF.

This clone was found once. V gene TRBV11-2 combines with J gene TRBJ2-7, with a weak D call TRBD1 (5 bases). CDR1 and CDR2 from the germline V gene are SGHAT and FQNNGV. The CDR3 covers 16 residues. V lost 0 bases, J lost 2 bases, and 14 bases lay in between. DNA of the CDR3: TGTGCCAGCAGCTTAGATCTAAGGGGAATCGCCTACGAGCAGTACTTC. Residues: CASSLDLRGIAYEQYF. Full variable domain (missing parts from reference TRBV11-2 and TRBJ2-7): EAGVAQSPRYKIIEKRQSVAFWCNPISGHATLYWYQQILGQGPKLLIQFQNNGVVDDSQLPKDRFSAERLKGVDSTLKIQPAKLEDSAVYLCASSLDLRGIAYEQYFGPGTRLTVT.

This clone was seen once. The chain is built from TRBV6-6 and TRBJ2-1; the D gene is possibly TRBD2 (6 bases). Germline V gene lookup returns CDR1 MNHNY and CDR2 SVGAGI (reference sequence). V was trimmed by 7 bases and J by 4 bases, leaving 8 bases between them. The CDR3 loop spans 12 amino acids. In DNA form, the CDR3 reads TGTGCCAGCACGGGAGCTTACAATGAGCAGTTCTTC. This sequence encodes CASTGAYNEQFF.

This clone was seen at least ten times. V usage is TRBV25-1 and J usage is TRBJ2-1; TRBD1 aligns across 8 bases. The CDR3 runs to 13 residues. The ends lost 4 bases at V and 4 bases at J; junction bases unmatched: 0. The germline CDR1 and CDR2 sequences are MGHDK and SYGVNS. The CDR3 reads CASSGDRYNEQFF. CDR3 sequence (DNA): TGTGCCAGCAGTGGGGACAGGTACAATGAGCAGTTCTTC.

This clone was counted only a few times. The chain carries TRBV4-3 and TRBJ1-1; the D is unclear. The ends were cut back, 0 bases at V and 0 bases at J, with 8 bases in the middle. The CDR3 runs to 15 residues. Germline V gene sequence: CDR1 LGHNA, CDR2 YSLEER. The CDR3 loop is CASSQDRLVNTEAFF. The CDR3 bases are TGCGCCAGCAGCCAAGATCGACTAGTGAACACTGAAGCTTTCTTT.

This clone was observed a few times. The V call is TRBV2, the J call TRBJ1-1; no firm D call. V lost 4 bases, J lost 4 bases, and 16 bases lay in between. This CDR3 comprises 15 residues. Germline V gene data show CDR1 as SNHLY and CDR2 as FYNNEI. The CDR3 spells CASSARFREGTEAFF. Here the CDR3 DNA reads TGTGCCAGCAGTGCCCGGTTTCGAGAGGGCACTGAAGCTTTCTTT.

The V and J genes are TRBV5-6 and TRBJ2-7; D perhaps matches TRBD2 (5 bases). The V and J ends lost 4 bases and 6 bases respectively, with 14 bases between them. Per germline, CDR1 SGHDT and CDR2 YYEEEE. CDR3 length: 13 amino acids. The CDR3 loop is CASSPGVWGEQYF. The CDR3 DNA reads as TGTGCCAGCAGCCCCGGGGTATGGGGCGAGCAGTACTTC.

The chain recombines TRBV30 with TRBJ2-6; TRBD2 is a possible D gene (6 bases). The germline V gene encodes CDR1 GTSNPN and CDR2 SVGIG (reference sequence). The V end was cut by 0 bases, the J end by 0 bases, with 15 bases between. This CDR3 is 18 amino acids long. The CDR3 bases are TGTGCCTGGAGTGTACATGGAGGGCTAAGCTCTGGGGCCAACGTCCTGACTTTC. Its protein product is CAWSVHGGLSSGANVLTF. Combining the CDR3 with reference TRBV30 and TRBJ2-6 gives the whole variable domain SQTIHQWPATLVQPVGSPLSLECTVEGTSNPNLYWYRQAAGRGLQLLFYSVGIGQISSEVPQNLSASRPQDRQFILSSKKLLLSDSGFYLCAWSVHGGLSSGANVLTFGAGSRLTVL.

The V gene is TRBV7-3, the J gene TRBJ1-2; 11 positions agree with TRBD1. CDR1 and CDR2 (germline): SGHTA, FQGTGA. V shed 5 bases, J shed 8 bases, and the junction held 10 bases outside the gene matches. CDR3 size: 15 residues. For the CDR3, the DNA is TGTGCCAGCAGCAAAAGGGACAGGGGGTTAGGAGGCTACACCTTC. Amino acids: CASSKRDRGLGGYTF.

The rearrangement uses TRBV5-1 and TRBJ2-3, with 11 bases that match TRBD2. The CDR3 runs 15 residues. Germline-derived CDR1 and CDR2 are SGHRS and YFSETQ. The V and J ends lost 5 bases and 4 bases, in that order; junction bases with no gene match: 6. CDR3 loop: CASRYSGGDADTQYF. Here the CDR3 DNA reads TGCGCCAGCAGATATAGCGGGGGGGATGCAGATACGCAGTATTTT.

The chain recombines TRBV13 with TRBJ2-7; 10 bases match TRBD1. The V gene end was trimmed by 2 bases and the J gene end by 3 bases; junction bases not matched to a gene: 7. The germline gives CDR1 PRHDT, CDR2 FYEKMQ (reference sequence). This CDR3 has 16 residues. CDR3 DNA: TGTGCCAGCAGCTTACGTAGACAGGGGGCGAGCTACGAGCAGTACTTC. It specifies CASSLRRQGASYEQYF.

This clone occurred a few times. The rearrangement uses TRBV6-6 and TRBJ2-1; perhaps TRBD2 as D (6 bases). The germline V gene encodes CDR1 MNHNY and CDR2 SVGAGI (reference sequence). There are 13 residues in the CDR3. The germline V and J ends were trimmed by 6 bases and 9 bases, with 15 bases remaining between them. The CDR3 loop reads CASSTREAVEQFF. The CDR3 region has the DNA TGTGCCAGCAGCACTAGGGAGGCGGTTGAGCAGTTCTTC.

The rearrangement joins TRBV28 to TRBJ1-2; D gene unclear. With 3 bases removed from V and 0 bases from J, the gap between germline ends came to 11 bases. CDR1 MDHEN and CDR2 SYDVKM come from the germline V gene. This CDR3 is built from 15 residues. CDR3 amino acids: CASSFPGSPNYGYTF. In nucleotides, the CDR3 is TGTGCCAGCAGTTTCCCAGGATCCCCTAACTATGGCTACACCTTC.

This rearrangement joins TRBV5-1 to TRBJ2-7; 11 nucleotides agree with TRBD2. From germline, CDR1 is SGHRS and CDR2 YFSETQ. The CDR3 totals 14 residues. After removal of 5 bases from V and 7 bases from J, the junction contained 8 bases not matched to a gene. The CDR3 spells CASSLAGGGREQYF. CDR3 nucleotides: TGCGCCAGCAGTCTAGCGGGGGGCGGCCGTGAGCAGTACTTC.

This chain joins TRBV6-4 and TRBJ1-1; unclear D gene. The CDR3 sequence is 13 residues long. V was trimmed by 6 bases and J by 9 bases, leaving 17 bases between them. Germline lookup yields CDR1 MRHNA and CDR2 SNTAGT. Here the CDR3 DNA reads TGTGCCAGCAGCTACACTCCGGCAGGCCAAGCTTTCTTT. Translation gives CASSYTPAGQAFF.

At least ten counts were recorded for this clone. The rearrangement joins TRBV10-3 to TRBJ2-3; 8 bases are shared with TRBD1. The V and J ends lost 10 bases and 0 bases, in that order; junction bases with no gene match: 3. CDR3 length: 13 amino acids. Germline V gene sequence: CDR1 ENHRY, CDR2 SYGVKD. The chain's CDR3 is CATRQGSTDTQYF. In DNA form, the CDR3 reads TGTGCCACCAGACAGGGGAGCACAGATACGCAGTATTTT.

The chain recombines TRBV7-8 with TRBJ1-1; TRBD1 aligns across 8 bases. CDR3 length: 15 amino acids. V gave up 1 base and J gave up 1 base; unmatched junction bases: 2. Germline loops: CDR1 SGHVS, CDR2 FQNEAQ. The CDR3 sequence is CASSLGGTGNTEAFF. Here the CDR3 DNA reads TGTGCCAGCAGCTTAGGAGGGACAGGGAACACTGAAGCTTTCTTT.